What follows are 8 T cell receptor beta chains derived from one specimen sequenced in a study of blood T cell repertoires in COVID-19. Produced via immunoSEQ multiplex PCR; TCRdb's table is partial and in-frame only. This table holds approximately 200,000 clones, about nine tenths found once. The sequenced sample consisted of peripheral blood. The origin of the receptors is a man between 50 and 59 years old with acute or convalescent COVID-19.

This chain uses TRBV5-1 with TRBJ1-2, with D perhaps TRBD1 (5 bases). This CDR3 has 18 amino acids. Trimming cost V 3 bases and J 4 bases, with 25 bases left between them. CDR1 and CDR2 from the germline V gene are SGHRS and YFSETQ. CDR3 DNA: TGCGCCAGCAGCTCCAATACAAGGGGAACGGCCTATGGCTATGGCTACACCTTC. Its protein is CASSSNTRGTAYGYGYTF.

The genes are TRBV6-2 or TRBV6-3 and TRBJ2-3; the D gene is possibly TRBD2 (6 bases). The V gene lost 4 bases and the J gene lost 2 bases, with 22 bases spanning the gap. The CDR3 extends over 18 amino acids. Germline assignment: CDR1 MNHEY and CDR2 SVGEGT. In nucleotides, the CDR3 is TGTGCCAGCAGTTCCCTACCCCCCGACTGGACTATCACAGATACGCAGTATTTT. Residues: CASSSLPPDWTITDTQYF.

The DNA of the CDR3 is TGCAGCGTTGCAAGGGGGCAAGGGGAAAAACTGTTTTTT. This translates into CSVARGQGEKLFF. The rearrangement joins TRBV29-1 to TRBJ1-4, with 7 nucleotides matching TRBD1. Germline values: CDR1 SQVTM, CDR2 ANQGSEA. Unmatched junction bases numbered 7, after V lost 4 bases and J lost 8 bases. CDR3 length: 13 amino acids.

The V call is TRBV5-1, the J call TRBJ2-7; 7 bases fit TRBD1. J lost 3 bases, V lost 0 bases, and 3 bases had no gene match. CDR1 and CDR2 from the germline V gene are SGHRS and YFSETQ. The CDR3 contains 14 residues. CDR3 protein: CASSLATGHYEQYF. As DNA, the CDR3 is TGCGCCAGCAGCTTGGCGACAGGGCACTACGAGCAGTACTTC.

The V call is TRBV6-1, the J call TRBJ1-1; unclear D gene. The CDR3 runs to 14 residues. The germline V and J ends were trimmed by 0 bases and 9 bases, with 14 bases remaining between them. CDR1 is MNHNS, CDR2 SASEGT, per germline. CDR3 DNA: TGTGCCAGCAGTGAAGCGGAGGGATCGGATCAAGCTTTCTTT. The encoded protein is CASSEAEGSDQAFF.

This chain links TRBV27 with TRBJ1-1, with D maybe TRBD1 (5 bases). The CDR3 contains 13 residues. Trimming stripped 7 bases from V and 4 bases from J, with 13 bases between. The germline V gene has CDR1 MNHEY and CDR2 SMNVEV (reference sequence). The CDR3 region has the DNA TGTGCCAGCAAGGATACAGGCCCCACTGAAGCTTTCTTT. This sequence encodes CASKDTGPTEAFF.

For this clone: Other nucleotide sequences from this sample produce the same CDR3. The chain links TRBV18 to TRBJ1-4, with TRBD1 matching over 7 bases. The CDR3 runs to 13 residues. Per the germline V gene, CDR1 is KGHSH and CDR2 is LQKENI. Unmatched junction bases numbered 1, after V lost 3 bases and J lost 6 bases. CDR3 nucleotide sequence: TGTGCCAGCTCACCGGGACAGCATGAAAAACTGTTTTTT. It is translated as CASSPGQHEKLFF.

The rearrangement links TRBV12-3 or TRBV12-4 to TRBJ1-1; no firm D call. Trimming stripped 2 bases from V and 12 bases from J, with 10 bases between. The length of the CDR3 is 11 residues. The CDR3 DNA reads TGTGCCAGCAGTTTAAGCCCCACGACTTTCTTT. Residues: CASSLSPTTFF.